Following are 21 T cell receptor beta chains from one sample sequenced in a study of T cell changes during pregnancy in multiple sclerosis. Profiling relied on immunoSEQ multiplex PCR, and the TCRdb table lists in-frame clones only, not all of them. The repertoire holds 40,000 to 50,000 clones, with roughly 94% as singletons. This specimen was CD4+ T cells from peripheral blood mononuclear cells, taken in the first trimester of pregnancy. The receptor set was obtained from a female donor with multiple sclerosis, enrolled in a pregnancy study.

The chain uses TRBV4-2 and TRBJ2-7, with D possibly TRBD1 on 6 matching bases. In germline, CDR1 is LGHNA, CDR2 YNFKEQ. V was pared by 3 bases and J by 2 bases, with 14 bases between. This CDR3 has 15 amino acids. CDR3 sequence (DNA): TGTGCCAGCAGCCAGGGGGCGGCTGGGACCTACGAGCAGTACTTC. Residues: CASSQGAAGTYEQYF.

The chain is built from TRBV5-1 and TRBJ1-2; 10 bases are shared with TRBD1. V lost 3 bases, J lost 5 bases, and 4 bases stayed unmatched. The CDR3 sequence is 14 residues long. Germline lookup yields CDR1 SGHRS and CDR2 YFSETQ. The CDR3 spells CASSSRQGAYGYTF. CDR3 coding DNA: TGCGCCAGCAGCTCCCGACAGGGGGCATATGGCTACACCTTC.

The CDR3 DNA follows: TGTGCCAGCAGTGAAGGGGGCCTGGGTAGGAGGGAGACCCAGTACTTC. Residues: CASSEGGLGRRETQYF. The chain carries TRBV25-1 and TRBJ2-5; perhaps TRBD1 as D (6 bases). Germline V gives CDR1 MGHDK, CDR2 SYGVNS. This CDR3 is built from 16 residues. V gave up 2 bases and J gave up 5 bases, with 18 bases separating them.

V gene TRBV5-3 combines with J gene TRBJ2-2, with no clear D. TRBV5-3 has ORF status, its function being uncertain. Trimming pared 4 bases from V and 7 bases from J, leaving 5 bases between. CDR3 length: 11 amino acids. Here the CDR3 reads CARSPGGELFF. CDR3 DNA sequence: TGTGCCAGAAGCCCGGGCGGGGAGCTGTTTTTT.

This rearrangement joins TRBV2 to TRBJ1-2; TRBD1 is a possible D gene (5 bases). The CDR3 length is 13 residues. V was cut by 4 bases and J by 3 bases, with 9 bases left in between. Germline assignment: CDR1 SNHLY and CDR2 FYNNEI. CDR3 protein: CASSAGGDYGYTF. CDR3 bases: TGTGCCAGCAGTGCCGGGGGGGACTATGGCTACACCTTC. Based on the CDR3 plus reference TRBV2 and TRBJ1-2, the full variable domain is EPEVTQTPSHQVTQMGQEVILRCVPISNHLYFYWYRQILGQKVEFLVSFYNNEISEKSEIFDDQFSVERPDGSNFTLKIRSTKLEDSAMYFCASSAGGDYGYTFGSGTRLTVV.

This clone appeared a few times. The chain is built from TRBV10-1 and TRBJ2-4, with D unclear. V was trimmed by 5 bases and J by 1 base, leaving 9 bases between them. Germline CDR1 is WNHNN and CDR2 is SYGVQD (reference sequence). The CDR3 is made up of 14 amino acids. The CDR3 DNA reads TGCGCCAGCAGTCACGCCAGGGCCAAAAACATTCAGTACTTC. Its protein product is CASSHARAKNIQYF.

This chain joins TRBV11-3 and TRBJ2-3; 8 nucleotides match TRBD2. The V and J ends lost 4 bases and 0 bases, in that order; junction bases with no gene match: 9. CDR1 is SGHNT, CDR2 YENEEA, per germline. The CDR3 spans 17 residues. This chain's CDR3 is CASSSRGTGGSTDTQYF. The DNA for the CDR3 is TGTGCCAGCAGCTCCCGAGGAACGGGGGGGAGCACAGATACGCAGTATTTT.

The chain couples TRBV7-9 to TRBJ2-1; D perhaps matches TRBD1 (5 bases). In germline, CDR1 is SEHNR, CDR2 FQNEAQ (reference sequence). V shed 1 base and J shed 6 bases, with 7 bases lying between them. This CDR3 region has 13 residues. CDR3: CASSLEGSNEQFF. In DNA, the CDR3 is TGTGCCAGCAGCTTAGAGGGGTCCAATGAGCAGTTCTTC. Together with reference TRBV7-9 and TRBJ2-1, the CDR3 gives the full variable domain: DTGVSQNPRHKITKRGQNVTFRCDPISEHNRLYWYRQTLGQGPEFLTYFQNEAQLEKSRLLSDRFSAERPKGSFSTLEIQRTEQGDSAMYLCASSLEGSNEQFFGPGTRLTVL.

The J gene is TRBJ2-5, the V gene TRBV5-1, with 7 bases matching TRBD1. CDR1 and CDR2 from the germline V gene are SGHRS and YFSETQ. The CDR3 is 16 amino acids. V gave up 4 bases and J gave up 1 base; unmatched junction bases: 10. The CDR3 reads CASSAYRGFGQETQYF. The CDR3 coding sequence is TGCGCCAGCAGCGCATACAGGGGATTCGGCCAAGAGACCCAGTACTTC.

CDR3 amino acids: CASSLRGTTAYNEQFF. Written as DNA, the CDR3 is TGTGCCAGCAGCTTGCGCGGGACTACCGCCTACAATGAGCAGTTCTTC. The chain combines TRBV5-6 with TRBJ2-1; 7 nucleotides match TRBD2. The CDR3 runs to 16 residues. Germline CDR1 SGHDT, CDR2 YYEEEE. Unmatched junction bases numbered 6, after V lost 1 base and J lost 2 bases.

This sequence joins TRBV5-1 and TRBJ2-7, with 9 positions matching TRBD2. In germline, CDR1 is SGHRS, CDR2 YFSETQ. CDR3 size: 14 residues. With V trimmed by 0 bases and J by 5 bases, 3 bases remained unmatched. Written as DNA, the CDR3 is TGCGCCAGCAGCTTGGGCGGGGGGGTCAACGAGCAGTACTTC. Translated, it gives CASSLGGGVNEQYF.

The CDR3 reads CASSVAGSGGVGEQFF. The CDR3 DNA is TGTGCCAGCAGCGTAGCTGGGAGCGGGGGGGTGGGCGAGCAGTTCTTC. The chain joins TRBV9 to TRBJ2-1, with 10 bases lining up with TRBD2. Trimming took 0 bases from V and 10 from J; bases not matched to a gene: 10. The CDR3 has 16 amino acids. Per the germline V gene, CDR1 is SGDLS and CDR2 is YYNGEE.

CDR3 loop: CASSSDSSGANVLTF. In DNA, the CDR3 is TGCGCCAGCAGCTCCGACAGCTCTGGGGCCAACGTCCTGACTTTC. This chain links TRBV5-1 with TRBJ2-6; D might be TRBD1 (5 bases). CDR3 length: 15 residues. V gave up 3 bases and J gave up 0 bases, with 7 bases separating them. Germline V lookup: CDR1 SGHRS, CDR2 YFSETQ.

The CDR3 bases are TGTGCCAGTAGTATGATGCAGCGGGGGGGATATGAGCAGTTCTTC. Its translation is CASSMMQRGGYEQFF. The V gene is TRBV19, the J gene TRBJ2-1; TRBD2 aligns across 10 bases. The J segment lost 8 bases and the V segment lost 3 bases, leaving 7 bases of the junction unmatched. CDR3 size: 15 residues. Germline CDR1 is LNHDA and CDR2 is SQIVND (reference sequence). The variable domain in full, completed from reference TRBV19 and TRBJ2-1, reads DGGITQSPKYLFRKEGQNVTLSCEQNLNHDAMYWYRQDPGQGLRLIYYSQIVNDFQKGDIAEGYSVSREKKESFPLTVTSAQKNPTAFYLCASSMMQRGGYEQFFGPGTRLTVL.

This chain links TRBV12-5 with TRBJ1-6; 7 nucleotides align to TRBD1. CDR3 length: 17 amino acids. Germline V gives CDR1 LGHNT, CDR2 FRNRAP. V lost 4 bases, J lost 7 bases, and 13 bases stayed unmatched. Here the CDR3 reads CASGSRGMGLGNSPLHF. Written as DNA, the CDR3 is TGTGCTAGTGGTTCCAGGGGGATGGGTCTGGGGAATTCACCCCTCCACTTT.

The rearrangement links TRBV20-1 to TRBJ2-3; no reliable D call. CDR3 length: 10 amino acids. Germline CDR1 DFQATT, CDR2 SNEGSKA (reference sequence). Trimming shortened V by 2 bases and J by 6 bases, and 3 bases separated the two germline ends. CDR3 nucleotides: TGCAGTGCTAGACGGGATACGCAGTATTTT. Translating gives CSARRDTQYF.

V is TRBV2 and J is TRBJ1-6; TRBD1 aligns across 9 bases. After removal of 7 bases from V and 10 bases from J, the junction contained 8 bases not matched to a gene. The CDR3 is made up of 14 amino acids. Germline lookup yields CDR1 SNHLY and CDR2 FYNNEI. CDR3 sequence: CASTETGGRSPLHF. The CDR3 coding sequence is TGTGCCAGCACGGAGACAGGGGGGAGATCACCCCTCCACTTT.

J is TRBJ2-3 and V is TRBV21-1; TRBD1 is the table's D call, not checked against the DNA. TRBV21-1 has pseudogene status. The CDR3 spans 12 residues. The CDR3 is CASTKSTDTQYF. The CDR3 nucleotides are TGTGCCAGCACAAAAAGCACAGATACGCAGTATTTT.

The chain couples TRBV27 to TRBJ1-1; no definite D call. V gave up 3 bases and J gave up 1 base, with 6 bases separating them. This CDR3 is built from 13 residues. Looked up from germline, CDR1 is MNHEY and CDR2 is SMNVEV (reference sequence). CDR3: CASSFGGNTEAFF. CDR3 DNA: TGTGCCAGCAGTTTTGGAGGGAACACTGAAGCTTTCTTT.

This chain links TRBV5-4 with TRBJ2-7; 10 nucleotides match TRBD1. CDR1 SGHNT and CDR2 YYREEE come from the germline V gene (reference sequence). The CDR3 length is 15 residues. The ends lost 4 bases at V and 4 bases at J; junction bases unmatched: 8. The CDR3 reads CASSTGTGVQYEQYF. The CDR3 coding sequence is TGTGCCAGCAGCACCGGGACAGGGGTGCAATACGAGCAGTACTTC. Complete variable domain (other parts from reference TRBV5-4 and TRBJ2-7): ETGVTQSPTHLIKTRGQQVTLRCSSQSGHNTVSWYQQALGQGPQFIFQYYREEENGRGNFPPRFSGLQFPNYSSELNVNALELDDSALYLCASSTGTGVQYEQYFGPGTRLTVT.

V gene TRBV2 combines with J gene TRBJ1-3; 8 bases align to TRBD1. Trimming took 6 bases from V and 0 from J; bases not matched to a gene: 7. There are 16 residues in the CDR3. Germline assignment: CDR1 SNHLY and CDR2 FYNNEI. CDR3 nucleotides: TGTGCCAGCAGCGATGGACAGGGAAACTCTGGAAACACCATATATTTT. Translation gives CASSDGQGNSGNTIYF. The variable domain in full, completed from reference TRBV2 and TRBJ1-3, reads EPEVTQTPSHQVTQMGQEVILRCVPISNHLYFYWYRQILGQKVEFLVSFYNNEISEKSEIFDDQFSVERPDGSNFTLKIRSTKLEDSAMYFCASSDGQGNSGNTIYFGEGSWLTVV.